These T cell receptor beta chains were read from a single sample in a study of cytomegalovirus exposure and HLA in healthy donors. Assay: immunoSEQ multiplex PCR; the TCRdb copy retains only in-frame clones and omits some. The sample holds approximately 220,000 clones, roughly 82% seen once. Specimen: PBMCs. The receptors were sampled from a man aged 35-49 years in good health and CMV-seropositive. Each CDR3 is given with its conserved first and last residue. Fields, in order: V gene, clone size, CDR3 protein. Clone sizes are given selectively: once, few, many, or a class where the clone is expanded.

V: TRBV29-1
size: NA
CDR3: CSVGTGTKATTYEQYF

V: TRBV6-1
size: NA
CDR3: CASSELDSPNYGYTF

V: TRBV11-2
size: NA
CDR3: CASSLGQGADEQYF

V: TRBV19
size: medium-sized
CDR3: CASSSSSYEQYF

V: TRBV27
size: NA
CDR3: CASSSVQGGGQPQHF

V: TRBV10-3
size: NA
CDR3: CAISDVRQPNQPQHF

V: TRBV4-1
size: NA
CDR3: CASSQAGTVQETQYF

V: TRBV27
size: NA
CDR3: CASSLTAGIVYEQYF

V: TRBV7-8
size: NA
CDR3: CASSSLESTDTQYF

V: TRBV7-9
size: once
CDR3: CASSPVGTAFPFWNTEAFF

V: TRBV5-6
size: NA
CDR3: CASGLGQGRETQYF

V: TRBV6-1
size: NA
CDR3: CASSTGTASTDTQYF

V: TRBV15
size: NA
CDR3: CATSRDLGRGRGYTF

V: TRBV19
size: NA
CDR3: CASSLYPGTSLINEQFF

V: TRBV19
size: NA
CDR3: CASSIYYRTNTGELFF

V: TRBV6-1
size: few
CDR3: CATHGGVVTDTQYF

V: TRBV6-6
size: NA
CDR3: CASRSGTGEKETQYF

V: TRBV7-9
size: once
CDR3: CSSTAGRETQYF

V: TRBV29-1
size: NA
CDR3: CSVCTGGNQPQHF

V: TRBV6-1
size: NA
CDR3: CASSTRDRNTEAFF

V: TRBV11-1
size: NA
CDR3: CASSSGTGVLQETQYF

V: TRBV27
size: NA
CDR3: CASSFRGFANTGELFF

V: TRBV9
size: NA
CDR3: CASSVGGDTAIYEQYF

V: TRBV6-1
size: NA
CDR3: CASSEAEGGGETQYF

V: TRBV4-1
size: NA
CDR3: CASSQKIIVAGSSYNEQFF

V: TRBV5-6
size: NA
CDR3: CASSLAFGRGITTNEKLFF

V: TRBV7-8
size: NA
CDR3: CASSLQGASTGELFF

V: TRBV19
size: NA
CDR3: CASSMGGHQPQHF

V: TRBV28
size: NA
CDR3: CASSFFPRGPADGGYTF